The clone carrying this T cell receptor beta chain was detected many times. Its antigen is unknown. This record belongs to a study of T cells in Graves' hyperthyroidism and ophthalmopathy. Study-level findings and limits: Patients with ophthalmopathy were separated from those with stable hyperthyroidism by a 13 V-J model.

Template material for amplifying TCR beta CDR3 regions consisted of RNA transcripts. During a first-round RT-PCR of the TCR CDR3, the HTBI primer set was used. MiXCR was run by TCRdb on the multiplex PCR reads, yielding one entry per CDR3 protein. The sample includes a few hundred thousand distinct CDR3 sequences, about 21% of them seen just once. The diagnostic basis comprised clinical symptoms, serum thyroxine and TRAb, thyroid ultrasound and orbital computed tomography. This CDR3 spans 16 amino acids. The germline CDR1 and CDR2 sequences are SGHAT and FQNNGV. Germline trimming cut 2 bases from V and 1 base from J; bases unmatched to any gene: 6.

The TCR originated in a woman aged 45 to 65 with Graves' hyperthyroidism. The gene calls are TRBV11-2 and TRBJ1-1, with 8 bases aligning to TRBD1. Sequencing input: blood. The CDR3, as DNA: TGTGCCAGCAGCTTACTTACCGGGACAGGGAACACTGAAGCTTTCTTT. The encoded protein is CASSLLTGTGNTEAFF.